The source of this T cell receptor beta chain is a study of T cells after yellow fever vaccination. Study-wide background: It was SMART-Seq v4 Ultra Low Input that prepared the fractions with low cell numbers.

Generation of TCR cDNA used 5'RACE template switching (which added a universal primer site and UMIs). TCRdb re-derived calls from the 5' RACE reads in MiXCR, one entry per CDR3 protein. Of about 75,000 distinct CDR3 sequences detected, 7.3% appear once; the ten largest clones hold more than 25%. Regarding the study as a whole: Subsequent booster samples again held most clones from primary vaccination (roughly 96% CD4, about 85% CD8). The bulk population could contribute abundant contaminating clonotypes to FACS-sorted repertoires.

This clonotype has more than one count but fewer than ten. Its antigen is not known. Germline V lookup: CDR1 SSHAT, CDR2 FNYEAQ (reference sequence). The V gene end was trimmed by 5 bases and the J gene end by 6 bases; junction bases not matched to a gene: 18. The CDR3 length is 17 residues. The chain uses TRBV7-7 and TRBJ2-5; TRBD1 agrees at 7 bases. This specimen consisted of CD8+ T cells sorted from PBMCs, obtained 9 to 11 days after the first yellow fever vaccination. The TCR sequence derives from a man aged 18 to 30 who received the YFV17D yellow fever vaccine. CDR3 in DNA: TGTGCCAGCAGCCCCCGCAACGCAGGCCCAGGGGGAAAGACCCAGTACTTC. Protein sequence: CASSPRNAGPGGKTQYF. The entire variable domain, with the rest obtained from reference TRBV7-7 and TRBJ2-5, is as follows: GAGVSQSPRYKVTKRGQDVTLRCDPISSHATLYWYQQALGQGPEFLTYFNYEAQPDKSGLPSDRFSAERPEGSISTLTIQRTEQRDSAMYRCASSPRNAGPGGKTQYFGPGTRLLVL.